This TCR beta chain was sequenced in a study of response to subunit inactivated influenza vaccine. Remarks on this clonotype: Its antigen is as yet unknown.

Germline V gives CDR1 DFQATT, CDR2 SNEGSKA (reference sequence). J gave up 5 bases and V 5 bases, and 8 bases lay outside the gene matches. This CDR3 has 14 residues. TCRdb re-derived calls from the RT-PCR reads in MiXCR, one entry per CDR3 protein. Of a few hundred thousand distinct CDR3 sequences listed, 21% are singletons. Findings and limits, study-wide: Authors suggested that a seasonal influenza vaccination recruits few new T cells each time.

This receptor was identified in a man between 50 and 75 years old who received an inactivated influenza vaccine. Sample: PBMCs from blood, taken approximately 20 months after vaccination. The V and J genes are TRBV20-1 and TRBJ2-2, with 7 bases lining up with TRBD1. CDR3 nucleotide sequence: TGCAGTGCTTCGGACAGGTCCACGACCGGGGAGCTGTTTTTT. It is translated as CSASDRSTTGELFF.